Sequencing of this T cell receptor beta chain was carried out in a study of blood T cells in healthy people across ages. This clonotype appeared a few times. For the second PCR, which ran for roughly 7 to 11 cycles, a sample-barcoded 5' primer and a J-beta primer mix were used. One entry per CDR3 protein, called by TCRdb with MiXCR from the 5' RACE reads. The sample yields fewer than 800,000 distinct CDR3 sequences, about 25% seen once. CDR3 size: 16 residues. Trimming cost V 2 bases and J 5 bases, with 18 bases left between them. Germline V gene sequence: CDR1 SGHVS, CDR2 FQNEAQ. The sample was also linked to a second study, of T cells of mothers and their children.

This TCR was recovered from a boy younger than 18 in good health. V gene TRBV7-8 combines with J gene TRBJ1-2; D not certain. Source material: blood. The CDR3 DNA reads TGTGCCAGCAGCTTATCGTATCAGTGGCCAGAGTATGGCTACACCTTC. This gives the protein CASSLSYQWPEYGYTF.